These 21 T cell receptor beta chains were all obtained from the same sample, sequenced in a study of PD-L1 blockade in urothelial cancer. Sequencing was performed with immunoSEQ multiplex PCR; in TCRdb, only in-frame clones are kept and a portion is missing. This sample has more than 85,000 clones, with approximately 90% found just once. The starting material was PBMCs, obtained around atezolizumab (anti-PD-L1) treatment. The receptors derive from a woman older than 75 with urothelial cancer.

V gene TRBV27 combines with J gene TRBJ2-5, with 7 bases fitting TRBD1. The junction had 11 bases not matched to a gene; V was cut back by 8 bases and J by 5 bases. Germline CDR1 and CDR2: MNHEY and SMNVEV (reference sequence). CDR3 length: 14 residues. CDR3 DNA sequence: TGTGCCAGCTCGGCCGGACAGGTTGGGGAGACCCAGTACTTC. Protein product: CASSAGQVGETQYF.

This chain links TRBV19 with TRBJ1-5; 11 bases are shared with TRBD1. There are 18 residues in the CDR3. Looked up from germline, CDR1 is LNHDA and CDR2 is SQIVND (reference sequence). J lost 0 bases, V lost 4 bases, and 8 bases had no gene match. The CDR3, as DNA: TGTGCCAGTAGTACCAGGACAGGGGGCCTTTATAGCAATCAGCCCCAGCATTTT. Translation gives CASSTRTGGLYSNQPQHF.

This chain joins TRBV19 and TRBJ1-1, with D possibly matching TRBD1 (6 bases). Germline V gene data show CDR1 as LNHDA and CDR2 as SQIVND (reference sequence). Trimming took 4 bases from V and 4 from J, leaving 16 bases between them. This CDR3 has 15 amino acids. In nucleotides, the CDR3 is TGTGCCAGTAGTAAGCAGACAGGAGTCCGCACTGAAGCTTTCTTT. This codes for CASSKQTGVRTEAFF.

The chain joins TRBV7-9 to TRBJ2-3; TRBD2 aligns across 12 bases. CDR1 is SEHNR, CDR2 FQNEAQ, per germline (reference sequence). Germline trimming cut 1 base from V and 6 bases from J; bases unmatched to any gene: 2. The CDR3 spans 15 residues. DNA of the CDR3: TGTGCCAGCAGCTTAGGACTAGCGGGAGAGGATACGCAGTATTTT. Translating it yields CASSLGLAGEDTQYF.

The CDR3 DNA sequence: TGTGCCAGTAGTATAGTGAGGGGGTCTGGGGCCAACGTCCTGACTTTC. This sequence encodes CASSIVRGSGANVLTF. The chain couples TRBV19 to TRBJ2-6, with TRBD1 as a possible D gene (6 bases). CDR1 LNHDA and CDR2 SQIVND come from the germline V gene (reference sequence). V was shortened by 1 base and J by 1 base, with 8 bases between the two germline ends. There are 16 residues in the CDR3.

The gene calls are TRBV9 and TRBJ2-7; 7 nucleotides line up with TRBD1. This CDR3 is 15 amino acids long. In germline, CDR1 is SGDLS, CDR2 YYNGEE. J was trimmed by 2 bases and V by 3 bases; bases with no gene match: 8. In nucleotides, the CDR3 is TGTGCCAGCAGCGAGCATGACAGGGTAACCTACGAGCAGTACTTC. Its protein is CASSEHDRVTYEQYF.

The genes are TRBV28 and TRBJ1-3; D ambiguous. CDR1 and CDR2 (germline): MDHEN, SYDVKM. This CDR3 spans 16 amino acids. V dropped 7 bases and J dropped 0 bases, with 16 bases sitting between them. CDR3 protein: CASTDSLVISGNTIYF. In nucleotides, the CDR3 is TGTGCCAGCACTGATTCCCTAGTGATCTCTGGAAACACCATATATTTT.

The V and J genes are TRBV5-1 and TRBJ2-3; a weak D match, TRBD2 (6 bases). The ends were cut back, 9 bases at V and 2 bases at J, with 16 bases in the middle. Germline V lookup: CDR1 SGHRS, CDR2 YFSETQ. The CDR3 contains 14 residues. CDR3 region: CATSIGTDTDTQYF. In DNA form, the CDR3 reads TGCGCCACCTCTATCGGGACTGACACAGATACGCAGTATTTT. Complete variable domain (other parts from reference TRBV5-1 and TRBJ2-3): KAGVTQTPRYLIKTRGQQVTLSCSPISGHRSVSWYQQTPGQGLQFLFEYFSETQRNKGNFPGRFSGRQFSNSRSEMNVSTLELGDSALYLCATSIGTDTDTQYFGPGTRLTVL.

V gene TRBV29-1 combines with J gene TRBJ2-1; D unclear. Germline V gives CDR1 SQVTM, CDR2 ANQGSEA. The CDR3 is 16 residues long. V was cut by 0 bases and J by 8 bases, with 20 bases left in between. CDR3 protein: CSVEDLRSERSHEQFF. The DNA of the CDR3 is TGCAGCGTTGAAGATCTTAGGTCTGAGCGTTCCCATGAGCAGTTCTTC.

V and J are TRBV19 and TRBJ2-1; TRBD2 matches at 12 bases. V lost 7 bases to trimming and J lost 4 bases; unmatched junction nucleotides: 5. Germline values: CDR1 LNHDA, CDR2 SQIVND (reference sequence). CDR3 size: 15 residues. DNA for the CDR3: TGTGCCAGTAATCAGCTAGCGGGAGGGTACAATGAGCAGTTCTTC. Translation gives CASNQLAGGYNEQFF. The full variable domain, its missing parts supplied by reference TRBV19 and TRBJ2-1, is DGGITQSPKYLFRKEGQNVTLSCEQNLNHDAMYWYRQDPGQGLRLIYYSQIVNDFQKGDIAEGYSVSREKKESFPLTVTSAQKNPTAFYLCASNQLAGGYNEQFFGPGTRLTVL.

The gene calls are TRBV9 and TRBJ1-1, with D tentatively TRBD1 (6 bases). V lost 3 bases and J lost 0, with 15 bases in between. The CDR3 is 16 residues long. Per germline, CDR1 SGDLS and CDR2 YYNGEE. CDR3 sequence: CASSAQQGVMNTEAFF. CDR3 sequence (DNA): TGTGCCAGCAGCGCTCAACAGGGAGTGATGAACACTGAAGCTTTCTTT.

The chain combines TRBV7-3 with TRBJ2-1, with TRBD1 as a possible D gene (5 bases). Per the germline V gene, CDR1 is SGHTA and CDR2 is FQGTGA. CDR3 length: 14 residues. V was pared by 5 bases and J by 3 bases, with 11 bases between. CDR3 DNA: TGTGCCAGCAGCCCCCCCGACAGCTACAATGAGCAGTTCTTC. It translates to CASSPPDSYNEQFF. Complete variable domain (other parts from reference TRBV7-3 and TRBJ2-1): GAGVSQTPSNKVTEKGKYVELRCDPISGHTALYWYRQSLGQGPEFLIYFQGTGAADDSGLPNDRFFAVRPEGSVSTLKIQRTERGDSAVYLCASSPPDSYNEQFFGPGTRLTVL.

The chain recombines TRBV11-2 with TRBJ2-6; the match to TRBD2 covers 10 bases. CDR3 length equals 19 residues. V shed 2 bases, J shed 1 base, and the junction held 8 bases outside the gene matches. CDR1 and CDR2 from the germline V gene are SGHAT and FQNNGV. CDR3 residues: CASSLRLAGEYSGANVLTF. As DNA, the CDR3 is TGTGCCAGCAGCTTACGCCTAGCGGGAGAATATTCTGGGGCCAACGTCCTGACTTTC.

The chain joins TRBV25-1 to TRBJ1-2; TRBD1 might be the D (5 bases). This CDR3 is 13 amino acids long. The germline V and J ends were trimmed by 7 bases and 7 bases, with 16 bases remaining between them. The V gene's germline CDR1 is MGHDK and CDR2 SYGVNS. CDR3 DNA sequence: TGTGCCAGCACTCCGGGGGGGGAACCTGGCTACACCTTC. As protein: CASTPGGEPGYTF.

The chain employs TRBV15 and TRBJ2-3; 9 nucleotides line up with TRBD2. CDR3 length: 16 amino acids. Germline trimming cut 4 bases from V and 6 bases from J; bases unmatched to any gene: 11. Germline V gene data show CDR1 as LNHNV and CDR2 as YYDKDF (reference sequence). This CDR3 reads CATSTLKAGGTDTQYF. The CDR3 region has the DNA TGTGCCACCAGCACCTTAAAGGCGGGAGGGACCGATACGCAGTATTTT.

V gene TRBV5-4 combines with J gene TRBJ1-1, with D maybe TRBD1 (5 bases). The germline V and J ends were trimmed by 4 bases and 1 base, with 17 bases remaining between them. In germline, CDR1 is SGHNT, CDR2 YYREEE (reference sequence). The CDR3 runs 16 residues. The CDR3 spells CASSHGSGTANTEAFF. The DNA of the CDR3 is TGTGCCAGCAGCCATGGGAGCGGGACGGCGAACACTGAAGCTTTCTTT.

This rearrangement joins TRBV5-1 to TRBJ1-1; 8 nucleotides line up with TRBD1. This CDR3 has 13 amino acids. Germline CDR1 is SGHRS and CDR2 is YFSETQ. After removal of 6 bases from V and 4 bases from J, the junction contained 5 bases not matched to a gene. The CDR3 sequence is CASKETGGTEAFF. The CDR3 DNA is TGCGCCAGCAAAGAAACAGGGGGCACTGAAGCTTTCTTT.

The V gene is TRBV18, the J gene TRBJ2-1; TRBD2 might be the D (5 bases). The CDR3 extends over 14 amino acids. CDR1 and CDR2 from the germline V gene are KGHSH and LQKENI. V was clipped by 3 bases and J by 6 bases, with 12 bases between them. DNA for the CDR3: TGTGCCAGCTCACCGGGGAGTACCCTCAATGAGCAGTTCTTC. It codes for CASSPGSTLNEQFF. Full variable domain (remainder filled in from reference TRBV18 and TRBJ2-1): NAGVMQNPRHLVRRRGQEARLRCSPMKGHSHVYWYRQLPEEGLKFMVYLQKENIIDESGMPKERFSAEFPKEGPSILRIQQVVRGDSAAYFCASSPGSTLNEQFFGPGTRLTVL.

The J gene is TRBJ2-1, the V gene TRBV9, with 8 bases lining up with TRBD2. Germline V gene data show CDR1 as SGDLS and CDR2 as YYNGEE. V trimming: 5 bases; J trimming: 0 bases; junction bases outside the gene matches: 4. This CDR3 contains 15 residues. The CDR3 bases are TGTGCCAGCAGTGATAGCGGGACCTCCTACAATGAGCAGTTCTTC. It translates to CASSDSGTSYNEQFF.

The rearrangement links TRBV18 to TRBJ2-3; no definite D call. Trimming removed 2 bases from V and 4 bases from J, with 10 bases in between. Per the germline V gene, CDR1 is KGHSH and CDR2 is LQKENI. CDR3 size: 14 residues. The CDR3 bases are TGTGCCAGCTCACCATTAATAATCGCAGATACGCAGTATTTT. This sequence encodes CASSPLIIADTQYF.

This clone has just one count. The CDR3 sequence: CATSRDWGEQYF. In nucleotides, the CDR3 is TGTGCCACCAGCAGGGACTGGGGCGAGCAGTACTTC. The gene calls are TRBV15 and TRBJ2-7, with a tentative D call TRBD2 (5 bases). Germline V gene lookup returns CDR1 LNHNV and CDR2 YYDKDF (reference sequence). This CDR3 comprises 12 residues. The germline V and J ends were trimmed by 3 bases and 6 bases, with 9 bases remaining between them.